A single sample is the source of the 8 T cell receptor beta chains below, sequenced in a study of radiotherapy plus CTLA-4 blockade in lung cancer. Clones were read by immunoSEQ multiplex PCR, and TCRdb kept only the in-frame ones, dropping some. The profile shows around 90,000 clones, around four fifths of them singletons. This specimen was peripheral blood, taken from a patient treated with radiotherapy plus ipilimumab. These receptors all stem from a human donor with non-small cell lung cancer who had stable disease on radiotherapy plus ipilimumab.

The V call is TRBV19, the J call TRBJ1-5; 8 bases match TRBD1. The CDR3 loop spans 15 amino acids. Trimming cost V 2 bases and J 2 bases; bases outside gene matches: 2. Germline lookup yields CDR1 LNHDA and CDR2 SQIVND (reference sequence). The CDR3 spells CASSITTGGNQPQHF. The CDR3 coding sequence is TGTGCCAGTAGTATAACGACAGGGGGCAATCAGCCCCAGCATTTT.

This chain uses TRBV21-1 with TRBJ2-5; the D call TRBD2 from the table was never checked on the DNA. TRBV21-1 is tagged as a pseudogene. This CDR3 is built from 17 residues. CDR3 protein: CASSKKFGTRPQETQYF. The CDR3 bases are TGTGCCAGCAGCAAAAAATTCGGGACTAGACCTCAAGAGACCCAGTACTTC.

This chain links TRBV7-2 with TRBJ2-7, with a tentative D call TRBD2 (6 bases). The CDR3 sequence is 14 residues long. Trimming pared 5 bases from V and 2 bases from J, leaving 13 bases between. Germline-derived CDR1 and CDR2 are SGHTA and FQGNSA. DNA of the CDR3: TGTGCCAGCAGCCTCTTAGCGGATACCTACGAGCAGTACTTC. Protein sequence: CASSLLADTYEQYF.

This chain links TRBV2 with TRBJ1-5; D is ambiguous. The CDR3 covers 13 residues. Deletions cut 7 bases from V and 5 bases from J, with 12 bases between. The germline CDR1 and CDR2 sequences are SNHLY and FYNNEI. CDR3 DNA sequence: TGTGCCAGCACCCCCGGCGAGGATCAGCCCCAGCATTTT. Translating it yields CASTPGEDQPQHF.

This chain uses TRBV5-1 with TRBJ2-5, with D tentatively TRBD1 or TRBD2 (6 bases each). There are 15 residues in the CDR3. The V end lost 4 bases, the J end lost 0 bases, and 13 bases lay between the germline ends. Germline assignment: CDR1 SGHRS and CDR2 YFSETQ. This chain's CDR3 is CASSPGAQNQETQYF. The CDR3, as DNA: TGCGCCAGCAGCCCGGGGGCGCAGAACCAAGAGACCCAGTACTTC.

The chain joins TRBV4-2 to TRBJ2-3; TRBD2 is a possible D gene (5 bases). Germline loops: CDR1 LGHNA, CDR2 YNFKEQ. Trimming took 1 base from V and 0 from J, leaving 5 bases between them. CDR3 length equals 14 residues. CDR3: CASSQGGSTDTQYF. The CDR3 bases are TGTGCCAGCAGCCAAGGAGGGAGCACAGATACGCAGTATTTT.

V and J are TRBV28 and TRBJ2-7; TRBD1 might be the D (6 bases). V lost 7 bases and J lost 6, with 22 bases in between. The CDR3 is made up of 15 amino acids. Germline CDR1 and CDR2: MDHEN and SYDVKM. CDR3 in amino acids: CASNPPAGVEGEQYF. CDR3 nucleotides: TGTGCCAGCAACCCCCCTGCAGGGGTAGAAGGCGAGCAGTACTTC.

The gene calls are TRBV10-2 and TRBJ2-3, with a tentative D call TRBD2 (6 bases). The CDR3 is 12 amino acids. Germline CDR1 and CDR2: WSHSY and SAAADI. V was shortened by 8 bases and J by 6 bases, with 12 bases between the two germline ends. CDR3: CASAIGGDTQYF. CDR3 in DNA: TGCGCCAGCGCCATCGGAGGGGATACGCAGTATTTT.